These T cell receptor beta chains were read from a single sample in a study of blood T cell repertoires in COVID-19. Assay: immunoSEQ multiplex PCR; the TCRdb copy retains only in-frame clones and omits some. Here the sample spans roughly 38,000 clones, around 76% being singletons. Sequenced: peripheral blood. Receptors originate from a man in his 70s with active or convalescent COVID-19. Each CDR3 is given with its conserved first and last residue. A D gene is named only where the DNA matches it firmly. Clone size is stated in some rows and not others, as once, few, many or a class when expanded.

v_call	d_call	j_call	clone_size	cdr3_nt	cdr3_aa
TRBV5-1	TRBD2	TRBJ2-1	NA	TGCGCCAGCAACTTGGCAGGCGGGGGGGACTACAATGAGCAGTTCTTC	CASNLAGGGDYNEQFF
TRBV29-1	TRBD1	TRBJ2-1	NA	TGCAGCGTCGGACAGGGGGGCGATTCTGAGCAGTTCTTC	CSVGQGGDSEQFF
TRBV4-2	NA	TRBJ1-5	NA	TGTGCCAGCAGCCAAGGAGGGTTGGGTCAGCCCCAGCATTTT	CASSQGGLGQPQHF
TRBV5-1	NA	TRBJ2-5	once	TGCGCCAGCAGCGGCGGACAACAAGAGACCCAGTACTTC	CASSGGQQETQYF
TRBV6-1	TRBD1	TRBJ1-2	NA	TGTGCCAGCAGTGAACGACAGGGACATAACTATGGCTACACCTTC	CASSERQGHNYGYTF
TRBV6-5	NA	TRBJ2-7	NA	TGTGCCAGCAGTCGCGATGTCAGGGACTCCTACGAGCAGTACTTC	CASSRDVRDSYEQYF
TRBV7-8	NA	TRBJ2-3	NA	TGTGCCAGCAGCTTAGTGTCGTATACAGATACGCAGTATTTT	CASSLVSYTDTQYF
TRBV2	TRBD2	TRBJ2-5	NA	TGTGCCAGCAGTGGAGGGACTAGCGGAAAGACCCAGTACTTC	CASSGGTSGKTQYF
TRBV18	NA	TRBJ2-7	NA	TGTGCCAGCTCACCCACAGGGTACGAGCAGTACTTC	CASSPTGYEQYF
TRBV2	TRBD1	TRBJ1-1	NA	TGTGCCAGCAGCGGACAGGGACTGTACACTGAAGCTTTCTTT	CASSGQGLYTEAFF
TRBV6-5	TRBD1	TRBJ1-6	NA	TGTGCCAGCAGTTGGGGACAGGGGGCAGATGGTTCACCCCTCCACTTT	CASSWGQGADGSPLHF
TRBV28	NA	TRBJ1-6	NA	TGTGCCATTCCAGGAAGGGAGTTTAATTCACCCCTCCACTTT	CAIPGREFNSPLHF
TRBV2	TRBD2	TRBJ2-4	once	TGTGCCAGCAGGCGGACTAGTAGCGGGGGGGCCGGAGCCCCGAACATTCAGTACTTC	CASRRTSSGGAGAPNIQYF
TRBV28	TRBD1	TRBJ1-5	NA	TGTGCCAGCAGTTTAGGACAGGGGGCGCGCCAGCCCCAGCATTTT	CASSLGQGARQPQHF
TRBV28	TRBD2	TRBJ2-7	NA	TGTGCCAGCAGCTCCGGGACTACTCGCGCAGAGCAGTACTTC	CASSSGTTRAEQYF
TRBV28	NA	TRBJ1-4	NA	TGTGCCAGCAGTTTTGCCGGGGTTTCGTCAAATGAAAAACTGTTTTTT	CASSFAGVSSNEKLFF
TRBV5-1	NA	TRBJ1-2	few	TGCGCCAGCAGCTTGACTCTCACCTATGGCTACACCTTC	CASSLTLTYGYTF
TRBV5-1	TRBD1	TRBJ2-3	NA	TGCGCCAGCAGCGGGGGACAGGGGGGCACAGATACGCAGTATTTT	CASSGGQGGTDTQYF
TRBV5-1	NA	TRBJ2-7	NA	TGCGCCAGCAGCTCGACGGGACACCGCTACGAGCAGTACTTC	CASSSTGHRYEQYF
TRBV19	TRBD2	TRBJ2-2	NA	TGTGCCAGTAGGATCTTGGGGGGGACCGGGGAGCTGTTTTTT	CASRILGGTGELFF
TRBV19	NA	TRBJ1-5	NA	TGTGCCAGTAGTATGGTCCCAGGACTGAGCAATCAGCCCCAGCATTTT	CASSMVPGLSNQPQHF
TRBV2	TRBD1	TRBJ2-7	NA	TGTGCCAGCACCCGCCCTCCACAGGGGCATTCCTACGAGCAGTACTTC	CASTRPPQGHSYEQYF
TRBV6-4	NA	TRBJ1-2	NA	TGTGCCAGCAGAAAAGACGGGATTTTGCCCGAGTACACCTTC	CASRKDGILPEYTF
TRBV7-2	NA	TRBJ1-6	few	TGTGCCAGCAGCCGGGTCCTTAATTCACCCCTCCACTTT	CASSRVLNSPLHF
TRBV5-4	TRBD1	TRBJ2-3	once	TGTGCCAGCAGCTCATCGACAGGGTCTACAGATACGCAGTATTTT	CASSSSTGSTDTQYF
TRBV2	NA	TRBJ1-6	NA	TGTGCCAGCAAAAGTCAGGAGCGGTCACCCCTCCACTTT	CASKSQERSPLHF
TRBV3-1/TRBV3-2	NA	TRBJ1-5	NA	TGTGCCAGCAGCCAAGGGGGAGGGAACAATCAGCCCCAGCATTTT	CASSQGGGNNQPQHF
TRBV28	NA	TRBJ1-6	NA	TGTGCCAGCAGACTACAGGGCTCTAATTCACCCCTCCACTTT	CASRLQGSNSPLHF
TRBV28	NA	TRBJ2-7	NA	TGTGCCAGCACGTTGGGGGCCCGCTTTACCGAGCAGTACTTC	CASTLGARFTEQYF
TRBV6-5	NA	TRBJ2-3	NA	TGTGCCAGCACTTCGTATAGGGGGGATACGCAGTATTTT	CASTSYRGDTQYF
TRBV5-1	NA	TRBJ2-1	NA	TGCGCCAGCAGCTTGGGCGGGGGCCCTTACAATGAGCAGTTCTTC	CASSLGGGPYNEQFF
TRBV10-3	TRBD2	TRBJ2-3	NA	TGTGCCATCAGGGGTAGCGGGGCAAGCGCAGATACGCAGTATTTT	CAIRGSGASADTQYF
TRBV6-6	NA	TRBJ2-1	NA	TGTGCCAGCACTCCGGGGTCCTTCCCCTACAATGAGCAGTTCTTC	CASTPGSFPYNEQFF
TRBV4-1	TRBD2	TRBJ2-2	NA	TGCGCCAGCAGCCAAATAGGGACTATTACACCGGCGGAGCTGTTTTTT	CASSQIGTITPAELFF
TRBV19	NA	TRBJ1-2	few	TGTGCCAGTAGCCCCAACGGGAATTTAGGCTACACCTTC	CASSPNGNLGYTF